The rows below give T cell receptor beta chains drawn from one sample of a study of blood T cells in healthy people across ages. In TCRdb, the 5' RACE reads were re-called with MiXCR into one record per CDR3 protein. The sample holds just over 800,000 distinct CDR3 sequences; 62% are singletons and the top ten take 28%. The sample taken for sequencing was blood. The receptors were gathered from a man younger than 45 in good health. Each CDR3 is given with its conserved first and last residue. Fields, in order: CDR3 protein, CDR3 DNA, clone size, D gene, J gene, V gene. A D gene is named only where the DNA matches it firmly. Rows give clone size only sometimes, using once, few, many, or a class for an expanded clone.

CDR3aa: CSVVEKGPRETQYF
CDR3nt: TGCAGCGTTGTGGAGAAAGGGCCAAGAGAGACCCAGTACTTC
abundance: NA
d_gene: NA
j_gene: TRBJ2-5
v_gene: TRBV29-1

CDR3aa: CATYHADTQYF
CDR3nt: TGTGCCACCTACCATGCAGATACGCAGTATTTT
abundance: NA
d_gene: NA
j_gene: TRBJ2-3
v_gene: TRBV6-5

CDR3aa: CASRLMTSGGYGEQFF
CDR3nt: TGTGCCAGCAGACTGATGACTAGCGGGGGGTACGGTGAGCAGTTCTTC
abundance: NA
d_gene: TRBD2
j_gene: TRBJ2-1
v_gene: TRBV28

CDR3aa: CSVDRYTGGGTEAFF
CDR3nt: TGCAGCGTTGATCGATATACAGGGGGCGGCACTGAAGCTTTCTTT
abundance: NA
d_gene: TRBD1
j_gene: TRBJ1-1
v_gene: TRBV29-1

CDR3aa: CASSPRLEEAQYF
CDR3nt: TGTGCCAGCAGCCCCCGATTAGAAGAGGCCCAGTACTTC
abundance: NA
d_gene: NA
j_gene: TRBJ2-5
v_gene: TRBV7-2

CDR3aa: CSVTRTTRDTQYF
CDR3nt: TGCAGTGTTACCCGGACAACTCGAGATACGCAGTATTTT
abundance: NA
d_gene: NA
j_gene: TRBJ2-3
v_gene: TRBV20-1

CDR3aa: CASTSARDRGLTDTQYF
CDR3nt: TGTGCCAGCACCTCTGCCCGGGACAGGGGGCTTACAGATACGCAGTATTTT
abundance: NA
d_gene: TRBD1
j_gene: TRBJ2-3
v_gene: TRBV7-2

CDR3aa: CSAGGQPSSYEQYF
CDR3nt: TGCAGTGCGGGGGGACAGCCAAGCTCCTACGAGCAGTACTTC
abundance: NA
d_gene: NA
j_gene: TRBJ2-7
v_gene: TRBV20-1

CDR3aa: CASSWGSRSGANVLTF
CDR3nt: TGTGCCAGCAGCTGGGGGTCCCGGAGTGGGGCCAACGTCCTGACTTTC
abundance: NA
d_gene: NA
j_gene: TRBJ2-6
v_gene: TRBV5-5

CDR3aa: CASSMRTSGGETQYF
CDR3nt: TGTGCCAGCAGCATGCGGACTAGCGGGGGGGAGACCCAGTACTTC
abundance: NA
d_gene: TRBD2
j_gene: TRBJ2-5
v_gene: TRBV5-6

CDR3aa: CASSYTSGEETQYF
CDR3nt: TGTGCCAGCAGTTATACTAGCGGGGAAGAGACCCAGTACTTC
abundance: few
d_gene: TRBD2
j_gene: TRBJ2-5
v_gene: TRBV6-2/TRBV6-3

CDR3aa: CASSSTGKGSYEQYF
CDR3nt: TGTGCCAGCAGTTCAACAGGGAAAGGGTCCTACGAGCAGTACTTC
abundance: NA
d_gene: NA
j_gene: TRBJ2-7
v_gene: TRBV12-3/TRBV12-4

CDR3aa: CAWSPGRGGYTF
CDR3nt: TGTGCCTGGAGCCCAGGGAGGGGTGGCTACACCTTC
abundance: NA
d_gene: NA
j_gene: TRBJ1-2
v_gene: TRBV30